Shown below are 30 T cell receptor beta chains from a single sample sequenced in a study of human T cells and chemical hapten exposure. Time point meaning: patch test 1, 2 weeks after DPC sensitization. The treatment was: therapeutic diphenylcyclopropenone sensitization with weekly scalp DPC. TCRdb recomputed calls from the RACE reads with MiXCR, one row per CDR3 protein. The sample contains 180,000 or so distinct CDR3 sequences, about 14% of which appear only once. Here the sequenced sample was whole blood, taken in connection with sensitization to the hapten diphenylcyclopropenone (DPC). The receptors here all came from a woman aged 30 to 39 with alopecia areata. Some clones in this sample may be carry-over from other donors' samples.

This clonotype has a count of ten or more. The rearrangement links TRBV7-3 to TRBJ2-2; D gene ambiguous. Trimming removed 1 base at V and 7 bases at J, with 4 bases between. The germline V gene encodes CDR1 SGHTA and CDR2 FQGTGA. CDR3 length: 12 residues. The CDR3 bases are TGTGCCAGCAGCTTAATGGACGGGGAGCTGTTTTTT. Protein product: CASSLMDGELFF.

V is TRBV9 and J is TRBJ2-1; D unresolved. Trimming shortened V by 3 bases and J by 9 bases, and 16 bases separated the two germline ends. Germline V lookup: CDR1 SGDLS, CDR2 YYNGEE. The CDR3 extends over 14 amino acids. The DNA for the CDR3 is TGTGCCAGCAGCGCCGCCCCAGATGTCTCTGAGCAGTTCTTC. Translating gives CASSAAPDVSEQFF.

The chain carries TRBV6-2 or TRBV6-3 and TRBJ2-7, with a weak D call TRBD1 (6 bases). Trimming left V 6 bases short and J 0 bases short, with 15 bases between. The CDR3 has 15 amino acids. CDR1 MNHEY and CDR2 SVGEGT come from the germline V gene. CDR3 bases: TGTGCCAGCAGCTACCGGACAGCGAGCTCCTACGAGCAGTACTTC. Its translation: CASSYRTASSYEQYF.

This clonotype came up a few times. The chain is built from TRBV10-2 and TRBJ2-2; the D gene is possibly TRBD2 (5 bases). Trimming removed 2 bases at V and 5 bases at J, with 9 bases between. The CDR3 extends over 14 amino acids. Germline V gives CDR1 WSHSY, CDR2 SAAADI. CDR3 residues: CASSENGLTGELFF. The DNA of the CDR3 is TGCGCCAGCAGTGAGAATGGACTGACCGGGGAGCTGTTTTTT.

The J gene is TRBJ2-7, the V gene TRBV20-1, with a weak D call TRBD2 (5 bases). The CDR3 totals 14 residues. Trimming stripped 3 bases from V and 2 bases from J, with 14 bases between. In germline, CDR1 is DFQATT, CDR2 SNEGSKA (reference sequence). CDR3: CSASGERKAYEQYF. DNA of the CDR3: TGCAGTGCTAGCGGTGAGCGGAAAGCCTACGAGCAGTACTTC.

The sample holds a few counts of this clonotype. The rearrangement joins TRBV6-5 to TRBJ1-6; D is undetermined. Trimming removed 8 bases at V and 5 bases at J, with 7 bases between. Germline-derived CDR1 and CDR2 are MNHEY and SVGAGI. The CDR3 spans 12 residues. CDR3 DNA sequence: TGTGCCAGCGGAGGCAATAATTCACCCCTCCACTTT. It codes for CASGGNNSPLHF.

The V gene is TRBV5-4, the J gene TRBJ1-6, with 9 bases that match TRBD1. Germline V gene sequence: CDR1 SGHNT, CDR2 YYREEE (reference sequence). The CDR3 has 14 residues. V lost 3 bases, J lost 10 bases, and 5 bases stayed unmatched. CDR3 sequence (DNA): TGTGCCAGCAGCTCAAACAGGGGGCAATCACCCCTCCACTTT. This codes for CASSSNRGQSPLHF.

This clonotype has ten or more counts. V gene TRBV2 combines with J gene TRBJ2-2; D remains unclear. Trimming cost V 6 bases and J 0 bases, with 11 bases left between them. The CDR3 has 15 amino acids. The V gene's germline CDR1 is SNHLY and CDR2 FYNNEI. For the CDR3, the DNA is TGTGCCAGCAGGGGCCAGTCATCGAACACCGGGGAGCTGTTTTTT. Amino acids: CASRGQSSNTGELFF. The whole variable domain, filled in from reference TRBV2 and TRBJ2-2, reads EPEVTQTPSHQVTQMGQEVILRCVPISNHLYFYWYRQILGQKVEFLVSFYNNEISEKSEIFDDQFSVERPDGSNFTLKIRSTKLEDSAMYFCASRGQSSNTGELFFGEGSRLTVL.

This clonotype has at least ten counts. This rearrangement joins TRBV28 to TRBJ1-1; D gene unclear. This CDR3 region has 12 residues. The germline V gene has CDR1 MDHEN and CDR2 SYDVKM. V was shortened by 3 bases and J by 1 base, with 3 bases between the two germline ends. CDR3 sequence (DNA): TGTGCCAGCAGTTTTGGGAACACTGAAGCTTTCTTT. It encodes CASSFGNTEAFF.

The CDR3 spells CASSSSGATGRWQFF. The CDR3, as DNA: TGTGCCAGCAGCTCCAGTGGTGCGACAGGGAGGTGGCAGTTCTTC. The J gene is TRBJ2-1, the V gene TRBV7-2; D is possibly TRBD1 (7 bases). V lost 4 bases and J lost 12, with 22 bases in between. The CDR3 runs to 15 residues. Germline V gene sequence: CDR1 SGHTA, CDR2 FQGNSA.

Note on this clonotype: A much larger clone lies one base from this, so it may be a read error. The chain has TRBV5-4 and TRBJ2-5; D remains ambiguous. This CDR3 is built from 13 residues. The germline V and J ends were trimmed by 2 bases and 0 bases, with 5 bases remaining between them. Germline assignment: CDR1 SGHNT and CDR2 YYREEE (reference sequence). This CDR3 reads CASSLLNQETQYF. The CDR3 bases are TGTGCCAGCAGCTTACTGAACCAAGAGACCCAGTACTTC. The full variable domain, with the rest looked up from reference TRBV5-4 and TRBJ2-5, is ETGVTQSPTHLIKTRGQQVTLRCSSQSGHNTVSWYQQALGQGPQFIFQYYREEENGRGNFPPRFSGLQFPNYSSELNVNALELDDSALYLCASSLLNQETQYFGPGTRLLVL.

The chain links TRBV19 to TRBJ1-2; the D is unclear. V lost 2 bases and J 8 bases, leaving 9 bases between the germline ends. Germline CDR1 is LNHDA and CDR2 is SQIVND (reference sequence). The CDR3 has 12 residues. The CDR3 region has the DNA TGTGCCAGTAGTATATCGAAGGGCGGCTACACCTTC. Translated: CASSISKGGYTF.

This clonotype was seen at least ten times. This chain joins TRBV7-9 and TRBJ1-1; D gene ambiguous. This CDR3 contains 13 residues. V lost 5 bases, J lost 4 bases, and 11 bases lay in between. CDR1 and CDR2 (germline): SEHNR, FQNEAQ (reference sequence). The DNA for the CDR3 is TGTGCCAGCAGCCCTTTAGCGGGCACTGAAGCTTTCTTT. Translated, it gives CASSPLAGTEAFF.

The rearrangement links TRBV7-2 to TRBJ2-1; TRBD2 agrees at 8 bases. The germline V gene has CDR1 SGHTA and CDR2 FQGNSA. The trim removed 5 bases at V and 9 bases at J, leaving 12 bases unmatched. There are 15 residues in the CDR3. CDR3 in amino acids: CASSHPGLDSTEQFF. In DNA, the CDR3 is TGTGCCAGCAGCCATCCGGGACTAGACTCTACTGAGCAGTTCTTC.

The V call is TRBV4-2, the J call TRBJ1-3, with D uncertain. V was shortened by 0 bases and J by 0 bases, with 15 bases between the two germline ends. Germline assignment: CDR1 LGHNA and CDR2 YNFKEQ. The CDR3 contains 18 residues. The CDR3 region is CASSQDWPPWSSGNTIYF. CDR3 in DNA: TGTGCCAGCAGCCAAGATTGGCCCCCCTGGAGCTCTGGAAACACCATATATTTT.

This chain connects TRBV10-3 to TRBJ2-1; D uncertain. Trimming took off 0 bases at V and 4 bases at J, with 13 bases between the two ends. Germline CDR1 ENHRY, CDR2 SYGVKD. This CDR3 contains 16 residues. CDR3 protein: CAISESISQSYNEQFF. The CDR3 DNA is TGTGCCATCAGTGAGTCGATTTCTCAGTCTTACAATGAGCAGTTCTTC.

This chain links TRBV6-5 with TRBJ1-2; 10 bases line up with TRBD1. CDR1 MNHEY and CDR2 SVGAGI come from the germline V gene. The CDR3 runs to 14 residues. J gave up 7 bases and V 6 bases, and 8 bases lay outside the gene matches. CDR3 protein: CASSPLTGGFGYTF. In DNA form, the CDR3 reads TGTGCCAGCAGCCCTCTGACAGGGGGCTTTGGCTACACCTTC.

The chain carries TRBV28 and TRBJ2-7; D is unresolved. This CDR3 has 11 amino acids. Germline CDR1 MDHEN, CDR2 SYDVKM. Between the trimmed V and J ends, which lost 4 bases and 7 bases, there was a span of 8 bases. CDR3 DNA sequence: TGTGCCAGCAGTTCCGACTCGGAGCAGTACTTC. It encodes CASSSDSEQYF.

This clonotype was seen at least ten times. The V and J genes are TRBV2 and TRBJ2-2; 7 bases are shared with TRBD1. Germline values: CDR1 SNHLY, CDR2 FYNNEI. V lost 7 bases to trimming and J lost 2 bases; unmatched junction nucleotides: 7. The CDR3 contains 15 residues. The CDR3 spells CASTGQAINTGELFF. Written as DNA, the CDR3 is TGTGCCAGCACCGGACAGGCGATCAACACCGGGGAGCTGTTTTTT. Supplemented by reference TRBV2 and TRBJ2-2, the full variable domain reads EPEVTQTPSHQVTQMGQEVILRCVPISNHLYFYWYRQILGQKVEFLVSFYNNEISEKSEIFDDQFSVERPDGSNFTLKIRSTKLEDSAMYFCASTGQAINTGELFFGEGSRLTVL.

This chain uses TRBV12-3 or TRBV12-4 with TRBJ1-1, with D perhaps TRBD1 (5 bases). This CDR3 is 14 amino acids long. V was shortened by 3 bases and J by 4 bases, with 12 bases between the two germline ends. CDR3 sequence (DNA): TGTGCCAGCAGTTTCGGCCAGGGATTCACTGAAGCTTTCTTT. Amino acid sequence: CASSFGQGFTEAFF.

This clonotype was seen a handful of times. V and J are TRBV5-4 and TRBJ1-1, with 9 bases aligning to TRBD1. The CDR3 consists of 14 residues. The germline V gene encodes CDR1 SGHNT and CDR2 YYREEE (reference sequence). V shed 4 bases and J 8 bases; nucleotides not matched to a gene: 9. This CDR3 reads CASSPGLGQGEAFF. CDR3 nucleotide sequence: TGTGCCAGCAGCCCGGGATTAGGACAGGGGGAAGCTTTCTTT. The full variable domain, in which reference TRBV5-4 and TRBJ1-1 provide the parts outside the CDR3, is ETGVTQSPTHLIKTRGQQVTLRCSSQSGHNTVSWYQQALGQGPQFIFQYYREEENGRGNFPPRFSGLQFPNYSSELNVNALELDDSALYLCASSPGLGQGEAFFGQGTRLTVV.

Only one count was recorded for this clonotype. The V call is TRBV28, the J call TRBJ2-5, with D hard to call. CDR1 and CDR2 (germline): MDHEN, SYDVKM. The CDR3 has 14 amino acids. Trimming removed 3 bases from V and 1 base from J, with 9 bases in between. CDR3 loop: CASSLSQIQETQYF. The CDR3 bases are TGTGCCAGCAGTTTGAGTCAGATCCAAGAGACCCAGTACTTC. The whole variable domain, filled in from reference TRBV28 and TRBJ2-5, reads DVKVTQSSRYLVKRTGEKVFLECVQDMDHENMFWYRQDPGLGLRLIYFSYDVKMKEKGDIPEGYSVSREKKERFSLILESASTNQTSMYLCASSLSQIQETQYFGPGTRLLVL.

The chain joins TRBV2 to TRBJ1-4; TRBD1 is a possible D gene (5 bases). Germline V lookup: CDR1 SNHLY, CDR2 FYNNEI. The CDR3 has 15 amino acids. Deletions cut 3 bases from V and 3 bases from J, with 11 bases between. The CDR3 protein is CASSEPVGPNEKLFF. The CDR3 bases are TGTGCCAGCAGTGAGCCAGTGGGGCCTAATGAAAAACTGTTTTTT.

This clonotype was seen more than once but under ten times. The chain links TRBV5-6 to TRBJ1-6; no clear D. Trimming took off 0 bases at V and 8 bases at J, with 6 bases between the two ends. This CDR3 region has 13 residues. Germline V gene lookup returns CDR1 SGHDT and CDR2 YYEEEE. DNA for the CDR3: TGTGCCAGCAGCTTGGCTGGGGATTCACCCCTCCACTTT. Protein: CASSLAGDSPLHF. Full variable domain (remainder filled in from reference TRBV5-6 and TRBJ1-6): DAGVTQSPTHLIKTRGQQVTLRCSPKSGHDTVSWYQQALGQGPQFIFQYYEEEERQRGNFPDRFSGHQFPNYSSELNVNALLLGDSALYLCASSLAGDSPLHFGNGTRLTVT.

This clonotype was seen repeatedly, ten times or more. This chain connects TRBV3-1 to TRBJ2-7; 7 nucleotides agree with TRBD1. Germline CDR1 and CDR2: LGHDT and YNNKEL (reference sequence). This CDR3 contains 16 residues. J lost 5 bases, V lost 5 bases, and 15 bases had no gene match. CDR3 in amino acids: CASSSSYRGSRDEQYF. The CDR3 DNA reads TGTGCCAGCAGCTCATCCTACAGGGGATCTCGGGACGAGCAGTACTTC.

This clonotype was detected a few times. V usage is TRBV3-1 and J usage is TRBJ1-1; D is uncertain. CDR3 length: 14 residues. Germline CDR1 LGHDT, CDR2 YNNKEL (reference sequence). The V gene lost 7 bases and the J gene lost 1 base, with 13 bases spanning the gap. DNA for the CDR3: TGTGCCAGCAACCTTGACGGAGCGAACACTGAAGCTTTCTTT. Residues: CASNLDGANTEAFF.

The genes are TRBV25-1 and TRBJ2-4; D possibly corresponds to TRBD2 (6 bases). Germline CDR1 reads MGHDK; CDR2 reads SYGVNS. Trimming shortened V by 2 bases and J by 0 bases, and 14 bases separated the two germline ends. The CDR3 has 17 residues. The CDR3 loop is CASSEREAILAKNIQYF. The CDR3 DNA sequence: TGTGCCAGCAGTGAAAGGGAGGCGATCCTAGCCAAAAACATTCAGTACTTC.

This clonotype was seen many times. This rearrangement joins TRBV29-1 to TRBJ2-3; TRBD2 is a possible D gene (5 bases). Trimming took off 7 bases at V and 5 bases at J, with 19 bases between the two ends. The length of the CDR3 is 14 residues. CDR1 is SQVTM, CDR2 ANQGSEA, per germline. The CDR3 is CSGRTPVRLDTQYF. The DNA for the CDR3 is TGCAGCGGCCGGACTCCGGTGAGGTTAGATACGCAGTATTTT.

This clonotype was observed a few times. This chain uses TRBV5-4 with TRBJ2-2; 10 nucleotides agree with TRBD2. CDR1 is SGHNT, CDR2 YYREEE, per germline (reference sequence). The CDR3 spans 16 residues. With 4 bases clipped from V and 6 bases from J, the junction kept 9 bases outside the gene matches. The CDR3 region has the DNA TGTGCCAGCAGCCCCGGGCTAGCGGGAGCGGCCGGGGAGCTGTTTTTT. Its protein is CASSPGLAGAAGELFF.

V usage is TRBV15 and J usage is TRBJ2-1; 8 bases are shared with TRBD2. This CDR3 is 15 amino acids long. J gave up 1 base and V 9 bases, and 8 bases lay outside the gene matches. CDR1 and CDR2 from the germline V gene are LNHNV and YYDKDF (reference sequence). DNA for the CDR3: TGTGCCACTCGGGGCGGCGGGAGGTCCTACAATGAGCAGTTCTTC. It specifies CATRGGGRSYNEQFF.